Here is one TCR beta chain with its context. Antigen unknown. On the basis of clinical symptoms, serum thyroxine and TRAb, thyroid ultrasound and orbital computed tomography, diagnoses were made. The CDR3 totals 15 residues. Germline V gene sequence: CDR1 MDHEN, CDR2 SYDVKM. The junction had 7 bases not matched to a gene; V was cut back by 5 bases and J by 6 bases. This specimen belongs to a study of T cells in Graves' hyperthyroidism and ophthalmopathy. RNA transcripts yielded amplified TCR beta CDR3 regions. HTBI primers drove first-round RT-PCR of the TCR CDR3. TCRdb ran MiXCR on the multiplex PCR reads and lists one entry per CDR3 protein. The data show 490,000 or so distinct CDR3 sequences, about 20% seen once. Notes on the study in general: Blood held most thyroid clonotypes expanded above 0.001 frequency.

Sequencing was carried out using blood. The genes are TRBV28 and TRBJ2-1, with 10 nucleotides matching TRBD1. The receptor was derived from a woman aged 70 to 79 with Graves' ophthalmopathy. The CDR3, as DNA: TGTGCCAGCAGTGCGGGGACAGGGGTCCTCAATGAGCAGTTCTTC. The encoded protein is CASSAGTGVLNEQFF.